This TCR beta chain was identified during a study of CD8 T cells in Susac syndrome. The CDR3 is 14 residues long. V shed 8 bases and J shed 2 bases, with 13 bases lying between them. CDR1 is GTSNPN, CDR2 SVGIG, per germline (reference sequence). A quantity of roughly 0.5 to 1 ug RNA underwent reverse transcription using random hexamers. TCRdb called the immunoSEQ multiplex PCR reads again in MiXCR, with one record for every CDR3 protein. The repertoire holds about 200,000 distinct CDR3 sequences, with roughly 94% as singletons. Peripheral blood CD8+ and CD4+ T cells were profiled by TCR beta sequencing.

This receptor was identified in a human donor with multiple sclerosis. The J gene is TRBJ2-6, the V gene TRBV30; perhaps TRBD1 as D (5 bases). The sample was CD4+ T cells from PBMCs. For the CDR3, the DNA is TGTGCCGTTCAGGGTGGGACTGGGGCCAACGTCCTGACTTTC. Protein sequence: CAVQGGTGANVLTF.